The entry below describes one T cell receptor (beta chain). Germline V gene lookup returns CDR1 LNHNV and CDR2 YYDKDF (reference sequence). Deletions cut 1 base from V and 0 bases from J, with 6 bases between. CDR3 length equals 14 residues. These data originate in a study of blood T cells in healthy people across ages. The authors ran a second PCR of roughly 6 to 12 cycles using a sample-barcoded 5' primer and a J-beta primer mix. Each TCR beta cDNA got a 12-nucleotide random molecular identifier. TCRdb re-derived calls from the 5' RACE reads in MiXCR, one entry per CDR3 protein. The sample holds 1.2 million to 1.5 million distinct CDR3 sequences, 35% to 45% seen once.

V and J are TRBV15 and TRBJ2-5; a weak D match, TRBD2 (6 bases). This clonotype originated in a woman younger than 30 in good health. What was sequenced was blood. CDR3 amino acids: CATSRGDYQETQYF. CDR3 in DNA: TGTGCCACCAGCAGAGGGGACTACCAAGAGACCCAGTACTTC.